These 22 T cell receptor beta chains came from one sample sequenced in a study of blood T cell repertoires in COVID-19. The method was immunoSEQ multiplex PCR; TCRdb's version includes in-frame clones alone and lacks a portion of them. The sample has 53,000 or so clones; 80% to 90% are singletons. The source material was peripheral blood. The receptors stem from a man aged 80 or over with acute or convalescent COVID-19.

The chain is built from TRBV30 and TRBJ2-1; 9 nucleotides match TRBD1. The germline gives CDR1 GTSNPN, CDR2 SVGIG (reference sequence). The length of the CDR3 is 15 residues. V lost 5 bases and J lost 8; bases outside the gene matches: 13. The CDR3: CAWARGTGRRDEQFF. The CDR3 DNA follows: TGTGCCTGGGCCCGGGGGACAGGGCGCAGGGATGAGCAGTTCTTC.

V usage is TRBV12-3 or TRBV12-4 and J usage is TRBJ2-1; tentative D call: TRBD1 (5 bases). V gave up 7 bases and J gave up 7 bases, with 8 bases separating them. The CDR3 is 11 amino acids. The CDR3 DNA reads TGTGCCAGCACAGGGTTGAATGAGCAGTTCTTC. Translated: CASTGLNEQFF.

The genes are TRBV2 and TRBJ1-6; no definite D call. This CDR3 is built from 12 residues. V lost 4 bases to trimming and J lost 14 bases, with 12 bases between them. Germline V gene data show CDR1 as SNHLY and CDR2 as FYNNEI. For the CDR3, the DNA is TGTGCCAGCAGTGGTCGACCCCAGGCCCTCCACTTT. This sequence encodes CASSGRPQALHF.

CDR3 in DNA: TGTGCCAGCAGCCAACGGCCAGGGGGTGGCGATTCACCCCTCCACTTT. This gives the protein CASSQRPGGGDSPLHF. The chain recombines TRBV3-1 (or the pseudogene TRBV3-2) with TRBJ1-6; TRBD1 matches at 7 bases. The CDR3 totals 16 residues. Germline lookup yields CDR1 LGHDT and CDR2 YNNKEL (reference sequence). Germline trimming cut 2 bases from V and 8 bases from J; bases unmatched to any gene: 9.

This chain uses TRBV11-2 with TRBJ2-5; 8 bases fit TRBD2. V lost 5 bases, J lost 1 base, and 12 bases stayed unmatched. The CDR3 is 17 residues long. Germline V CDR1 and CDR2: SGHAT, FQNNGV. The CDR3 DNA reads TGTGCCAGCAGCAAGACCTCAGCGGGGGAGTTCCAAGAGACCCAGTACTTC. Residues: CASSKTSAGEFQETQYF.

This chain joins TRBV15 and TRBJ2-7, with D unresolved. This CDR3 has 14 residues. V shed 0 bases and J shed 3 bases, with 9 bases lying between them. From germline, CDR1 is LNHNV and CDR2 YYDKDF (reference sequence). CDR3 in amino acids: CATSRDLRSYEQYF. For the CDR3, the DNA is TGTGCCACCAGCAGAGATCTTCGGAGCTACGAGCAGTACTTC.

The chain carries TRBV18 and TRBJ2-4; tentatively, D is TRBD1 (6 bases). The CDR3 is 16 amino acids. CDR1 and CDR2 from the germline V gene are KGHSH and LQKENI. Between the trimmed V and J ends, which lost 3 bases and 2 bases, there was a span of 14 bases. The CDR3 DNA sequence: TGTGCCAGCTCACCGACCCGGGACACCACCAAAAACATTCAGTACTTC. It codes for CASSPTRDTTKNIQYF.

This clone occurred a few times. The chain joins TRBV5-1 to TRBJ1-2; D not certain. Trimming stripped 2 bases from V and 4 bases from J, with 12 bases between. CDR1 and CDR2 from the germline V gene are SGHRS and YFSETQ. The CDR3 has 14 residues. The CDR3 nucleotides read TGCGCCAGCAGCTTCCTCGGAGGCCTCTATGGCTACACCTTC. Translating gives CASSFLGGLYGYTF.

The chain has TRBV7-6 and TRBJ1-4; a weak D match, TRBD1 (5 bases). Germline CDR1 SGHVS, CDR2 FNYEAQ. The V end was cut by 6 bases, the J end by 5 bases, with 16 bases between. The CDR3 has 15 residues. CDR3 coding DNA: TGTGCCAGCAGTTTTAGGGGTAGCTTAAATGAAAAACTGTTTTTT. Translated: CASSFRGSLNEKLFF.

The rearrangement joins TRBV29-1 to TRBJ2-4; 7 bases are a match to TRBD2. The CDR3 consists of 13 residues. CDR1 and CDR2 (germline): SQVTM, ANQGSEA. J gave up 8 bases and V 7 bases, and 11 bases lay outside the gene matches. CDR3 DNA sequence: TGCAGCGCTGTGCTATCTGGGGGGGACATTCAGTACTTC. Translating it yields CSAVLSGGDIQYF.

The chain joins TRBV5-1 to TRBJ1-4; D call uncertain. Trimming cost V 2 bases and J 1 base, with 6 bases left between them. This CDR3 has 14 residues. Germline V gene data show CDR1 as SGHRS and CDR2 as YFSETQ. The CDR3 DNA sequence: TGCGCCAGCAGCTTACTCGAAACTAATGAAAAACTGTTTTTT. Encoded protein: CASSLLETNEKLFF.

The chain is built from TRBV19 and TRBJ2-1; TRBD2 aligns across 9 bases. The CDR3 totals 17 residues. V shed 2 bases, J shed 6 bases, and the junction held 11 bases outside the gene matches. Per germline, CDR1 LNHDA and CDR2 SQIVND (reference sequence). CDR3 DNA sequence: TGTGCCAGTAGTATACGAGAGGCGGGGGGGCCAGGCAATGAGCAGTTCTTC. Encoded protein: CASSIREAGGPGNEQFF.

The rearrangement links TRBV20-1 to TRBJ2-2, with 11 bases that match TRBD1. Germline-derived CDR1 and CDR2 are DFQATT and SNEGSKA (reference sequence). This CDR3 comprises 17 residues. With V trimmed by 3 bases and J by 6 bases, 12 bases remained unmatched. CDR3 amino acids: CSASIPGGQGVAGELFF. The DNA of the CDR3 is TGCAGTGCTAGTATTCCTGGGGGACAGGGGGTAGCCGGGGAGCTGTTTTTT.

The CDR3 loop reads CASSLLIELTEHSTDTQYF. In nucleotides, the CDR3 is TGTGCCAGCAGCTTGCTCATTGAGTTGACAGAACATAGCACAGATACGCAGTATTTT. The rearrangement links TRBV5-6 to TRBJ2-3, with a tentative D call TRBD1 (5 bases). V lost 1 base to trimming and J lost 0 bases, with 21 bases between them. This CDR3 contains 19 residues. Germline assignment: CDR1 SGHDT and CDR2 YYEEEE.

This clone was observed once. The chain uses TRBV5-5 and TRBJ1-5; 8 nucleotides agree with TRBD1. The CDR3 consists of 15 residues. The V gene's germline CDR1 is SGHKS and CDR2 YYEKEE (reference sequence). The ends lost 4 bases at V and 1 base at J; junction bases unmatched: 4. CDR3 nucleotides: TGTGCCAGCAGCAGGACAGGGACAAGCAATCAGCCCCAGCATTTT. It encodes CASSRTGTSNQPQHF.

The genes are TRBV5-4 and TRBJ2-7; 8 positions match TRBD1. The CDR3 is 13 amino acids. Losses at the gene ends were 5 bases for V and 6 bases for J; bases not matched to a gene: 7. Germline V gene sequence: CDR1 SGHNT, CDR2 YYREEE (reference sequence). CDR3 in amino acids: CASRYDRGGEQYF. CDR3 bases: TGTGCCAGCAGGTACGACAGGGGAGGCGAGCAGTACTTC.

The chain carries TRBV7-2 and TRBJ2-1; D ambiguous. Trimming took off 5 bases at V and 9 bases at J, with 14 bases between the two ends. Germline V gene data show CDR1 as SGHTA and CDR2 as FQGNSA. This CDR3 is built from 13 residues. The CDR3 protein is CASSPARRGEQFF. CDR3 DNA sequence: TGTGCCAGCAGCCCTGCGCGAAGAGGTGAGCAGTTCTTC.

This sequence joins TRBV18 and TRBJ1-2; 7 nucleotides line up with TRBD1. After removal of 3 bases from V and 4 bases from J, the junction contained 5 bases not matched to a gene. Germline CDR1 is KGHSH and CDR2 is LQKENI. The CDR3 covers 14 residues. CDR3 sequence reads: CASSPGQSSYGYTF. The CDR3 DNA follows: TGTGCCAGCTCACCGGGACAGAGCTCCTATGGCTACACCTTC.

The chain joins TRBV11-3 to TRBJ2-2; the match to TRBD2 covers 12 bases. Germline CDR1 and CDR2: SGHNT and YENEEA. V lost 5 bases and J lost 4; bases outside the gene matches: 5. The CDR3 spans 16 residues. The CDR3 here is CASSPGLAGFTGELFF. CDR3 DNA sequence: TGTGCCAGCAGCCCGGGACTAGCGGGTTTCACCGGGGAGCTGTTTTTT.

V is TRBV5-4 and J is TRBJ2-5, with TRBD2 as a possible D gene (6 bases). V was shortened by 3 bases and J by 5 bases, with 11 bases between the two germline ends. Germline loops: CDR1 SGHNT, CDR2 YYREEE (reference sequence). This CDR3 has 13 amino acids. Written as DNA, the CDR3 is TGTGCCAGCAGCTCGGGACTGGCGGAGACCCAGTACTTC. As protein: CASSSGLAETQYF.

The chain recombines TRBV27 with TRBJ1-5; weak D call: TRBD1 (5 bases). Germline V gene lookup returns CDR1 MNHEY and CDR2 SMNVEV (reference sequence). V was cut by 1 base and J by 3 bases, with 10 bases left in between. This CDR3 comprises 15 residues. CDR3 DNA sequence: TGTGCCAGCAGTTTATTCCAGGGTCTCAATCAGCCCCAGCATTTT. It encodes CASSLFQGLNQPQHF.

V gene TRBV6-5 combines with J gene TRBJ1-2, with a possible D match to TRBD1 (5 bases). The CDR3 loop spans 13 amino acids. The germline V and J ends were trimmed by 5 bases and 8 bases, with 15 bases remaining between them. Germline loops: CDR1 MNHEY, CDR2 SVGAGI. The CDR3: CASSPTQGRGYTF. CDR3 in DNA: TGTGCCAGCAGTCCTACCCAGGGCCGGGGCTACACCTTC.